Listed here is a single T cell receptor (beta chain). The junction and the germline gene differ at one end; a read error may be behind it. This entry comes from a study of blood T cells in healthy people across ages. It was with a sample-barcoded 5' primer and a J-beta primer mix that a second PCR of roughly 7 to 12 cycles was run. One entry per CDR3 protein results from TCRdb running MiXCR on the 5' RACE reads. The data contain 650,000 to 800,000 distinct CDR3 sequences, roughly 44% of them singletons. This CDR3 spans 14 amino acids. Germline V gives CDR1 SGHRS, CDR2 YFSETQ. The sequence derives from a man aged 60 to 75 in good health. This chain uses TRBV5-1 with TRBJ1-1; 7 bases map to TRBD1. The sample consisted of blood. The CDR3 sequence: CASSSTGLNTEAFF. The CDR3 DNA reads TGTGCCAGCAGCTCGACAGGGCTGAACACTGAAGCTTTCTTT. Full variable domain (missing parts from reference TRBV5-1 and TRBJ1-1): KAGVTQTPRYLIKTRGQQVTLSCSPISGHRSVSWYQQTPGQGLQFLFEYFSETQRNKGNFPGRFSGRQFSNSRSEMNVSTLELGDSALYLCASSSTGLNTEAFFGQGTRLTVV.